The count of the clone carrying this T cell receptor (beta chain) is one. Germline CDR1 and CDR2: MDHEN and SYDVKM. The ends lost 6 bases at V and 6 bases at J; junction bases unmatched: 14. The CDR3 extends over 16 amino acids. TCRdb keeps only in-frame clones here, not all; method: immunoSEQ multiplex PCR. Seen here are some 200,000 clones, 80% to 90% observed once, and the top ten hold 5.5% to 8.5%. The sample comes from a study of blood T cell repertoires in COVID-19. As for the study in general: Acute-phase and convalescent COVID-19 samples originated in the United States, Italy and Spain. Sample material is recorded as cDNA or gDNA derived from T cells, B-cell-depleted T cells, or PBMCs.

The sample comprised PBMCs or T cells enriched from blood (not recorded which). The receptor was isolated from a young man in a cohort exposed to, infected with or recovered from COVID-19 (not recorded which). The V call is TRBV28, the J call TRBJ1-2; TRBD1 matches at 9 bases. CDR3 sequence (DNA): TGTGCCAGCAGGTACGGGGACAGGGTTTCGAAAAATGGCTACACCTTC. The encoded protein is CASRYGDRVSKNGYTF.